A single sample is the source of the 30 T cell receptor beta chains below, sequenced in a study of blood T cell repertoires in COVID-19. TCRdb's copy holds only in-frame clones and misses some; the assay was immunoSEQ multiplex PCR. The data contain just over 45,000 clones, 75% to 90% of them singletons. The specimen sequenced was peripheral blood. The receptors shown here come from a human donor in a cohort sampled during active COVID-19.

The rearrangement links TRBV5-8 to TRBJ1-6; the match to TRBD1 covers 7 bases. Germline loops: CDR1 SGHTS, CDR2 YDEGEE. V was pared by 9 bases and J by 7 bases, with 13 bases of the junction left unmatched. The CDR3 has 15 amino acids. The CDR3 coding sequence is TGTGCCACCGTCGGACAGGCAACAGAGAATTCACCCCTCCACTTT. This codes for CATVGQATENSPLHF.

The V and J genes are TRBV7-2 and TRBJ2-7; 12 positions match TRBD2. The trim removed 5 bases at V and 4 bases at J, leaving 0 bases unmatched. CDR3 length: 13 amino acids. Looked up from germline, CDR1 is SGHTA and CDR2 is FQGNSA. CDR3 sequence: CASSGLAGYEQYF. The CDR3 DNA follows: TGTGCCAGCAGCGGACTAGCGGGGTACGAGCAGTACTTC. The complete variable domain, with remaining parts taken from reference TRBV7-2 and TRBJ2-7, reads GAGVSQSPSNKVTEKGKDVELRCDPISGHTALYWYRQSLGQGLEFLIYFQGNSAPDKSGLPSDRFSAERTGGSVSTLTIQRTQQEDSAVYLCASSGLAGYEQYFGPGTRLTVT.

The chain links TRBV21-1 to TRBJ2-7; the table's D call, TRBD2, was not checked against the DNA. TRBV21-1 is an annotated pseudogene. The CDR3 consists of 16 residues. The CDR3, as DNA: TGTGCCAGCAGCAAAATGACTAGCGGGATAATCTACGAGCAGTACTTC. Translating it yields CASSKMTSGIIYEQYF.

V and J are TRBV9 and TRBJ2-7; TRBD2 agrees at 14 bases. V shed 4 bases, J shed 2 bases, and the junction held 5 bases outside the gene matches. From germline, CDR1 is SGDLS and CDR2 YYNGEE. This CDR3 is built from 16 residues. The chain's CDR3 is CASSPTSGRGPYEQYF. CDR3 bases: TGTGCCAGCAGCCCGACTAGCGGGAGGGGTCCCTACGAGCAGTACTTC.

This clone has more than one count but fewer than ten. J is TRBJ1-5 and V is TRBV2; a weak D match, TRBD1 (6 bases). Germline CDR1 is SNHLY and CDR2 is FYNNEI. Deletions cut 3 bases from V and 6 bases from J, with 9 bases between. The CDR3 sequence is 13 residues long. The CDR3 coding sequence is TGTGCCAGCAGTGATACAGGGCTTCAGCCCCAGCATTTT. This gives the protein CASSDTGLQPQHF. Complete variable domain (other parts from reference TRBV2 and TRBJ1-5): EPEVTQTPSHQVTQMGQEVILRCVPISNHLYFYWYRQILGQKVEFLVSFYNNEISEKSEIFDDQFSVERPDGSNFTLKIRSTKLEDSAMYFCASSDTGLQPQHFGDGTRLSIL.

The V gene is TRBV18, the J gene TRBJ1-1; 11 bases match TRBD1. The CDR3 is 15 residues long. V shed 4 bases, J shed 5 bases, and the junction held 6 bases outside the gene matches. Germline lookup yields CDR1 KGHSH and CDR2 LQKENI. The CDR3 here is CASSQGQGARTEAFF. The CDR3 DNA reads as TGTGCCAGCTCACAAGGACAGGGGGCGCGTACTGAAGCTTTCTTT.

This chain connects TRBV4-3 to TRBJ2-3; a weak D match, TRBD2 (5 bases). V gave up 0 bases and J gave up 0 bases, with 7 bases separating them. CDR1 and CDR2 from the germline V gene are LGHNA and YSLEER. The CDR3 covers 15 residues. CDR3 in DNA: TGCGCCAGCAGCCAAGACAGGACTAGCACAGATACGCAGTATTTT. This translates into CASSQDRTSTDTQYF.

The chain is built from TRBV3-1 (or the pseudogene TRBV3-2) and TRBJ2-5, with 12 bases fitting TRBD2. Germline V gene sequence: CDR1 LGHDT, CDR2 YNNKEL (reference sequence). The CDR3 is made up of 17 amino acids. Germline trimming cut 4 bases from V and 3 bases from J; bases unmatched to any gene: 9. The CDR3 is CASSLPWASGREETQYF. The DNA of the CDR3 is TGTGCCAGCAGCCTCCCCTGGGCTAGCGGGAGGGAAGAGACCCAGTACTTC.

The chain carries TRBV30 and TRBJ1-4; 10 nucleotides match TRBD1. CDR1 and CDR2 (germline): GTSNPN, SVGIG (reference sequence). The CDR3 is made up of 12 amino acids. V dropped 1 base and J dropped 13; count of bases not matched to a gene: 3. CDR3 loop: CAWSEGQGRLFF. The CDR3 nucleotides are TGTGCCTGGAGTGAGGGACAGGGGCGACTGTTTTTT. The entire variable domain, with the rest obtained from reference TRBV30 and TRBJ1-4, is as follows: SQTIHQWPATLVQPVGSPLSLECTVEGTSNPNLYWYRQAAGRGLQLLFYSVGIGQISSEVPQNLSASRPQDRQFILSSKKLLLSDSGFYLCAWSEGQGRLFFGSGTQLSVL.

The chain recombines TRBV28 with TRBJ1-4; 7 bases align to TRBD1. With V trimmed by 6 bases and J by 7 bases, 11 bases remained unmatched. Looked up from germline, CDR1 is MDHEN and CDR2 is SYDVKM. The CDR3 runs 15 residues. The CDR3 nucleotides read TGTGCCAGCAGCCTCCCCGCAGGGGGAGGTGAAAAACTGTTTTTT. Translated, it gives CASSLPAGGGEKLFF. The full variable domain, its missing parts supplied by reference TRBV28 and TRBJ1-4, is DVKVTQSSRYLVKRTGEKVFLECVQDMDHENMFWYRQDPGLGLRLIYFSYDVKMKEKGDIPEGYSVSREKKERFSLILESASTNQTSMYLCASSLPAGGGEKLFFGSGTQLSVL.

The rearrangement uses TRBV6-6 and TRBJ1-1; no definite D call. This CDR3 contains 12 residues. CDR1 MNHNY and CDR2 SVGAGI come from the germline V gene (reference sequence). Trimming removed 6 bases from V and 6 bases from J, with 11 bases in between. The CDR3 nucleotides read TGTGCCAGCAGCCCTCCAGCGCCTGAAGCTTTCTTT. It is translated as CASSPPAPEAFF.

The sample holds a few counts of this clone. This rearrangement joins TRBV27 to TRBJ1-6; perhaps TRBD1 as D (5 bases). The ends were cut back, 3 bases at V and 9 bases at J, with 12 bases in the middle. Per germline, CDR1 MNHEY and CDR2 SMNVEV (reference sequence). This CDR3 is built from 14 residues. CDR3 residues: CASSLSPGFSPLHF. The CDR3 DNA reads as TGTGCCAGCAGTTTGTCCCCAGGGTTTTCACCCCTCCACTTT.

The chain is built from TRBV10-1 and TRBJ2-7; TRBD1 is a possible D gene (6 bases). The germline CDR1 and CDR2 sequences are WNHNN and SYGVQD (reference sequence). The CDR3 has 14 residues. V lost 0 bases and J lost 7, with 13 bases in between. The chain's CDR3 is CASSESTGRREQYF. The CDR3 bases are TGCGCCAGCAGTGAGTCCACAGGGCGTCGAGAGCAGTACTTC.

The rearrangement uses TRBV6-5 and TRBJ2-1; tentatively, D is TRBD2 (6 bases). This CDR3 is 13 amino acids long. V lost 10 bases and J 0 bases, leaving 10 bases between the germline ends. Germline CDR1 is MNHEY and CDR2 is SVGAGI. This chain's CDR3 is CATRRDSYNEQFF. As DNA, the CDR3 is TGTGCCACTCGGCGGGACTCCTACAATGAGCAGTTCTTC.

This chain uses TRBV7-9 with TRBJ1-2; 7 bases fit TRBD1. The CDR3 is 15 amino acids. CDR1 and CDR2 (germline): SEHNR, FQNEAQ (reference sequence). With 2 bases clipped from V and 4 bases from J, the junction kept 7 bases outside the gene matches. The CDR3 is CASSLMAGGGYGYTF. CDR3 nucleotide sequence: TGTGCCAGCAGCTTAATGGCAGGGGGAGGCTATGGCTACACCTTC.

In its sample, this clone was seen once. The chain couples TRBV5-4 to TRBJ2-7, with TRBD1 identical over 11 bases. The germline V gene has CDR1 SGHNT and CDR2 YYREEE (reference sequence). Trimming took 3 bases from V and 7 from J; bases not matched to a gene: 6. This CDR3 comprises 14 residues. The CDR3 coding sequence is TGTGCCAGCAGCTGGGGACAGGGGGGTACTGAGCAGTACTTC. Protein: CASSWGQGGTEQYF.

This clone was counted only a few times. The chain is built from TRBV9 and TRBJ2-7; 9 positions match TRBD1. CDR1 is SGDLS, CDR2 YYNGEE, per germline. J was trimmed by 4 bases and V by 3 bases; bases with no gene match: 5. The CDR3 loop spans 14 amino acids. CDR3 amino acids: CASSELDRGYEQYF. CDR3 nucleotide sequence: TGTGCCAGCAGCGAACTGGACAGGGGTTACGAGCAGTACTTC. The whole variable domain, filled in from reference TRBV9 and TRBJ2-7, reads DSGVTQTPKHLITATGQRVTLRCSPRSGDLSVYWYQQSLDQGLQFLIQYYNGEERAKGNILERFSAQQFPDLHSELNLSSLELGDSALYFCASSELDRGYEQYFGPGTRLTVT.

In this sample, this clone turned up a few times. J is TRBJ1-5 and V is TRBV2, with TRBD1 matching over 7 bases. The V gene's germline CDR1 is SNHLY and CDR2 FYNNEI. The CDR3 is 15 amino acids. V shed 3 bases and J 3 bases; nucleotides not matched to a gene: 5. This chain's CDR3 is CASSEGDRANQPQHF. In nucleotides, the CDR3 is TGTGCCAGCAGTGAGGGTGACAGGGCCAATCAGCCCCAGCATTTT.

This chain joins TRBV5-5 and TRBJ2-1, with 9 bases lining up with TRBD1. CDR1 is SGHKS, CDR2 YYEKEE, per germline (reference sequence). V lost 3 bases to trimming and J lost 3 bases; unmatched junction nucleotides: 4. CDR3 size: 15 residues. CDR3 coding DNA: TGTGCCAGCAGCTCTACGGGACAGGGCTACAATGAGCAGTTCTTC. This translates into CASSSTGQGYNEQFF.

V and J are TRBV5-1 and TRBJ2-2; no clear D gene. Germline V gene data show CDR1 as SGHRS and CDR2 as YFSETQ. The CDR3 covers 13 residues. The V end was cut by 2 bases, the J end by 7 bases, with 9 bases between. The CDR3 DNA sequence: TGCGCCAGCAGCTTTCTTAGCTACGGGGAGCTGTTTTTT. Protein product: CASSFLSYGELFF.

V and J are TRBV2 and TRBJ2-1; 9 bases agree with TRBD1. The CDR3 consists of 15 residues. The germline V gene encodes CDR1 SNHLY and CDR2 FYNNEI. V shed 8 bases and J 6 bases; nucleotides not matched to a gene: 11. The CDR3 DNA follows: TGTGCCAGCGCCCAGGACAGGGGACGAGGCAATGAGCAGTTCTTC. This codes for CASAQDRGRGNEQFF.

The V and J genes are TRBV9 and TRBJ2-2; maybe TRBD2 (5 bases). The CDR3 loop spans 16 amino acids. Germline assignment: CDR1 SGDLS and CDR2 YYNGEE. The ends were cut back, 0 bases at V and 2 bases at J, with 11 bases in the middle. DNA of the CDR3: TGTGCCAGCAGCGTAGCTGTTAGCGTTAACACCGGGGAGCTGTTTTTT. Its translation is CASSVAVSVNTGELFF.

This clone was seen only a few times. The chain links TRBV3-1 (or the pseudogene TRBV3-2) to TRBJ2-7; 14 bases fit TRBD2. With V trimmed by 4 bases and J by 7 bases, 6 bases remained unmatched. The CDR3 covers 15 residues. Germline V lookup: CDR1 LGHDT, CDR2 YNNKEL (reference sequence). The CDR3 loop is CASSLGTSGRFEQYF. The CDR3 nucleotides read TGTGCCAGCAGCCTGGGGACTAGCGGGAGATTTGAGCAGTACTTC.

This sequence joins TRBV25-1 and TRBJ1-6, with D possibly being TRBD1 (5 bases). CDR1 and CDR2 (germline): MGHDK, SYGVNS. The CDR3 totals 16 residues. Trimming took 5 bases from V and 5 from J, leaving 16 bases between them. CDR3 bases: TGTGCCAGCAGTCCCCACTCGACAGTGAATAATTCACCCCTCCACTTT. It is translated as CASSPHSTVNNSPLHF.

This clone has a handful of counts. The rearrangement joins TRBV27 to TRBJ1-1, with no clear D. The CDR3 runs 15 residues. Trimming removed 0 bases at V and 2 bases at J, with 10 bases between. The germline V gene encodes CDR1 MNHEY and CDR2 SMNVEV (reference sequence). The CDR3 nucleotides are TGTGCCAGCAGTTTATCGCCCAGGCACAACACTGAAGCTTTCTTT. Protein product: CASSLSPRHNTEAFF.

This clone is a singleton in its sample. The chain employs TRBV7-9 and TRBJ1-5, with D uncertain. The CDR3 totals 14 residues. V was cut by 1 base and J by 3 bases, with 7 bases left in between. From germline, CDR1 is SEHNR and CDR2 FQNEAQ (reference sequence). DNA for the CDR3: TGTGCCAGCAGCTTAGTGGCAGACAATCAGCCCCAGCATTTT. Protein: CASSLVADNQPQHF.

The sample holds one count of this clone. The gene calls are TRBV2 and TRBJ1-4; 9 positions agree with TRBD1. Trimming took 4 bases from V and 4 from J; bases not matched to a gene: 4. CDR1 is SNHLY, CDR2 FYNNEI, per germline. The CDR3 contains 15 residues. In nucleotides, the CDR3 is TGTGCCAGCAGTGGAGGGACAGGGATTAATGAAAAACTGTTTTTT. It specifies CASSGGTGINEKLFF.

The genes are TRBV12-3 or TRBV12-4 and TRBJ2-7, with 8 bases identical to TRBD1. This CDR3 spans 11 amino acids. With 9 bases clipped from V and 7 bases from J, the junction kept 5 bases outside the gene matches. In DNA form, the CDR3 reads TGTGCCAGTCAGGGGGCGCTGGAGCAGTACTTC. Amino acid sequence: CASQGALEQYF.

This chain joins TRBV2 and TRBJ1-3; weak D call: TRBD1 (5 bases). The CDR3 loop spans 15 amino acids. Looked up from germline, CDR1 is SNHLY and CDR2 is FYNNEI. V was pared by 4 bases and J by 0 bases, with 10 bases between. CDR3 residues: CASSGDRYSGNTIYF. In nucleotides, the CDR3 is TGTGCCAGCAGTGGAGACAGATACTCTGGAAACACCATATATTTT.

The CDR3, as DNA: TGTGCCAGCAGCCCAAATCTCGCTTTCGGGACTAGGAAATACAATGAGCAGTTCTTC. This sequence encodes CASSPNLAFGTRKYNEQFF. The V and J genes are TRBV27 and TRBJ2-1; 8 bases are a match to TRBD2. The V gene's germline CDR1 is MNHEY and CDR2 SMNVEV (reference sequence). The CDR3 loop spans 19 amino acids. Germline trimming cut 6 bases from V and 4 bases from J; bases unmatched to any gene: 20.